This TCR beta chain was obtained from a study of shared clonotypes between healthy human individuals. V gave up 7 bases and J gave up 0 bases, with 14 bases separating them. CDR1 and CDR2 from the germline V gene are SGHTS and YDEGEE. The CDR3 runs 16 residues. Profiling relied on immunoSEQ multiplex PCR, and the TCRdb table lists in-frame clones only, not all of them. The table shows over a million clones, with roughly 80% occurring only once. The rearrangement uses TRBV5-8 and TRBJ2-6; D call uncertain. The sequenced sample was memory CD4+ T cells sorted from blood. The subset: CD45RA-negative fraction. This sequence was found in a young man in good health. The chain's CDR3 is CASCLSSISGANVLTF. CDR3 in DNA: TGTGCCAGCTGCCTCTCGTCTATCTCTGGGGCCAACGTCCTGACTTTC.